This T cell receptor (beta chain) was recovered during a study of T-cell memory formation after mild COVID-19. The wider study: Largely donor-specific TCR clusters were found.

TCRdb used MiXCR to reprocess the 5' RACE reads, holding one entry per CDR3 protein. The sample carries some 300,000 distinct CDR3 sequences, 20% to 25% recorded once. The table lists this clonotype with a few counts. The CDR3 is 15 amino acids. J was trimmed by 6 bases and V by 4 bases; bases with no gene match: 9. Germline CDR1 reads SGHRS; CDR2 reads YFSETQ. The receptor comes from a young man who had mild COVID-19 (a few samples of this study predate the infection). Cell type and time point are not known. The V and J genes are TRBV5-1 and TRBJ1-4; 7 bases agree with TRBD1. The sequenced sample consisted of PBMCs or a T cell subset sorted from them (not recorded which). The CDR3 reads CASSGGGTEDEKLFF. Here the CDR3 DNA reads TGCGCCAGCAGCGGAGGCGGGACAGAGGATGAAAAACTGTTTTTT.